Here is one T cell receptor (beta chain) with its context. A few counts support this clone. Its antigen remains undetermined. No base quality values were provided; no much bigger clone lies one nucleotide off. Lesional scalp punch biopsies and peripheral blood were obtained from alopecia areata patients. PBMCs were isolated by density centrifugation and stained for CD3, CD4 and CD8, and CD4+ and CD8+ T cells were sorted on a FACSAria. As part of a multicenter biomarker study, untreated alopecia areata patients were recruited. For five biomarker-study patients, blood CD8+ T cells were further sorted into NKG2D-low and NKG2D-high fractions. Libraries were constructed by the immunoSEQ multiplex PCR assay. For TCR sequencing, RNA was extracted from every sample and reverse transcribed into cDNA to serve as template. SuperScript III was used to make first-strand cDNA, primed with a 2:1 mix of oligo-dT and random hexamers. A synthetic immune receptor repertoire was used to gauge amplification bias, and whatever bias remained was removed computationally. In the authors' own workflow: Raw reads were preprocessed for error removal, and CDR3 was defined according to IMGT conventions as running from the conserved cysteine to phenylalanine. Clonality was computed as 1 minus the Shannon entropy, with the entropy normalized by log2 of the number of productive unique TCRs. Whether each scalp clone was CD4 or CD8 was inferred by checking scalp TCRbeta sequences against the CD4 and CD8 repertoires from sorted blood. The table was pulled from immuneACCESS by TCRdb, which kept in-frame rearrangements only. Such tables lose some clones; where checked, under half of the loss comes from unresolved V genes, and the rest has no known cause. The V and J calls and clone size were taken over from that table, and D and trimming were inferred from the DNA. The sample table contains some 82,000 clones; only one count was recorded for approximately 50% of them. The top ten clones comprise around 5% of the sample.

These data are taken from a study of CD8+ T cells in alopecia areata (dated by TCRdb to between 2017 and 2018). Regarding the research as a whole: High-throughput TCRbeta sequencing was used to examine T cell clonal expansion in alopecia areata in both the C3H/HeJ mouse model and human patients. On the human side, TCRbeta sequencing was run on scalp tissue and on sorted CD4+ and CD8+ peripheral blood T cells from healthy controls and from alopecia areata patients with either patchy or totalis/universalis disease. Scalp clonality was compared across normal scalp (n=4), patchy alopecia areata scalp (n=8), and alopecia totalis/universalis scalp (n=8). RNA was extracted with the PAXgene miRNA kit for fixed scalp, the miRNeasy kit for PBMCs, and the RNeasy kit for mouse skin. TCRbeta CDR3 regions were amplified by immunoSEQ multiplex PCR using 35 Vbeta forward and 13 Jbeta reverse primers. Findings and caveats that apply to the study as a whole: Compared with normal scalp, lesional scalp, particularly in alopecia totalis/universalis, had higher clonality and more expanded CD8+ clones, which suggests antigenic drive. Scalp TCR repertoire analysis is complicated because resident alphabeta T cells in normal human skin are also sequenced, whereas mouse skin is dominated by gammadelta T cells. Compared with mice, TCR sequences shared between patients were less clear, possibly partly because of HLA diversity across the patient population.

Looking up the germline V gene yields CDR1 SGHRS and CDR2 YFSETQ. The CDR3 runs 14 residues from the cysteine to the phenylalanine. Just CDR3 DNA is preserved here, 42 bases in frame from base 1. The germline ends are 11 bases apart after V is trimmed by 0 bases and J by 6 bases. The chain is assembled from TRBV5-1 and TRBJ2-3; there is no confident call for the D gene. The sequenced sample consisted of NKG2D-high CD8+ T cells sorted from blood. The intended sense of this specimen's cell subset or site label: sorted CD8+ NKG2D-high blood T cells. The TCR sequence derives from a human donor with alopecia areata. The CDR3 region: CASSLEGYTDTQYF. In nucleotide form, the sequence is TGCGCCAGCAGCTTGGAAGGGTACACCGATACGCAGTATTTT. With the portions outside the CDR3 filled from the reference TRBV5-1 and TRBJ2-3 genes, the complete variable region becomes KAGVTQTPRYLIKTRGQQVTLSCSPISGHRSVSWYQQTPGQGLQFLFEYFSETQRNKGNFPGRFSGRQFSNSRSEMNVSTLELGDSALYLCASSLEGYTDTQYFGPGTRLTVL.